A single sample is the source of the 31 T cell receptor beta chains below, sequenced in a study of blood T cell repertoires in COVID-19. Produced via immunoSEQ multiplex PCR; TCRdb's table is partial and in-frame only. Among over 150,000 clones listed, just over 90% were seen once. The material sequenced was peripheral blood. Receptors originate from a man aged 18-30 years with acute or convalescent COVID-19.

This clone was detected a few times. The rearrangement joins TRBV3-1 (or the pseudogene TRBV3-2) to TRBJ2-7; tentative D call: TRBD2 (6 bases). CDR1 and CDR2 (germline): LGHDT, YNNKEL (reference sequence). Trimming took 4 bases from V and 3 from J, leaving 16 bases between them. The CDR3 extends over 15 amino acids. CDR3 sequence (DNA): TGTGCCAGCAGCCCGGCGGGCGGGGAATACTACGAGCAGTACTTC. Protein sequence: CASSPAGGEYYEQYF.

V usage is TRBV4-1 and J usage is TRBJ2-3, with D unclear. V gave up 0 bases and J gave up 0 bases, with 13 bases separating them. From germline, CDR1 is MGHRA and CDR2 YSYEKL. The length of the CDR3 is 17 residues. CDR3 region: CASSQETRFTSTDTQYF. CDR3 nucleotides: TGCGCCAGCAGCCAAGAAACCAGGTTCACCAGCACAGATACGCAGTATTTT.

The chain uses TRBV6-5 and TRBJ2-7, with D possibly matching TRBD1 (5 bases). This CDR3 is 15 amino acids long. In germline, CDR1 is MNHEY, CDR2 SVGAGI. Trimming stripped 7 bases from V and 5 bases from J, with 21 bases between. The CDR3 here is CASNGLRYGANEQYF. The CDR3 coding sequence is TGTGCCAGCAACGGGCTACGTTATGGGGCCAACGAGCAGTACTTC.

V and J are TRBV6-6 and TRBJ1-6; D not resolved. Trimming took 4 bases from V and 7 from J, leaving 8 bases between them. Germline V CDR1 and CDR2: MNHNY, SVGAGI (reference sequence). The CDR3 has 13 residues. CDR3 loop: CASSSKENSPLHF. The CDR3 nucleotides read TGTGCCAGCAGTTCGAAAGAGAATTCACCCCTCCACTTT.

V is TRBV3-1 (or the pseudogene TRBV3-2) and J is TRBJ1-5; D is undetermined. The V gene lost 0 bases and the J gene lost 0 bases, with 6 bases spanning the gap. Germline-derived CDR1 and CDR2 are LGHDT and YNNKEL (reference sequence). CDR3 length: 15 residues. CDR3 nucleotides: TGTGCCAGCAGCCAAGAGACAAATAGCAATCAGCCCCAGCATTTT. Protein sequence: CASSQETNSNQPQHF.

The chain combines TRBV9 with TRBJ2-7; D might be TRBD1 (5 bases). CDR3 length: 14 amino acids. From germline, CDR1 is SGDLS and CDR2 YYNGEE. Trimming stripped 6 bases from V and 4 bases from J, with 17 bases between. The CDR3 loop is CASTPIPAGYEQYF. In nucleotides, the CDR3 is TGTGCCAGCACCCCGATCCCCGCAGGGTACGAGCAGTACTTC.

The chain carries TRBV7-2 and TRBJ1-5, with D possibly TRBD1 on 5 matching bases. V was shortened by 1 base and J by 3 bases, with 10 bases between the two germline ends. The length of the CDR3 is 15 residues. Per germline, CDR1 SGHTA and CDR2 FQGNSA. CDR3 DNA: TGTGCCAGCAGCTTAGACAGGAATCTCAATCAGCCCCAGCATTTT. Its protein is CASSLDRNLNQPQHF.

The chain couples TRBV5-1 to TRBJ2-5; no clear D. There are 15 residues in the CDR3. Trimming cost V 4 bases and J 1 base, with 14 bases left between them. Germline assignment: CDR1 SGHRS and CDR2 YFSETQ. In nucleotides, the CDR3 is TGCGCCAGCAGCATTGTTTTGGGCCCCCAAGAGACCCAGTACTTC. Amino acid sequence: CASSIVLGPQETQYF.

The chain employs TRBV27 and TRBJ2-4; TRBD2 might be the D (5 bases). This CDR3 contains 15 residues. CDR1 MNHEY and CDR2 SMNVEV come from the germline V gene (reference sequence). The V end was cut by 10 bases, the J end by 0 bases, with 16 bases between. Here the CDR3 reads CATAPGRIAKNIQYF. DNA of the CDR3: TGTGCCACCGCGCCGGGAAGAATAGCCAAAAACATTCAGTACTTC.

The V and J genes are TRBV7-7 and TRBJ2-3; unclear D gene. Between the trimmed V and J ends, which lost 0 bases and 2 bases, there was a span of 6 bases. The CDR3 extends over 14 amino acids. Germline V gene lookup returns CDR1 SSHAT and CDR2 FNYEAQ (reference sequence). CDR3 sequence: CASSLALNTDTQYF. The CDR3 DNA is TGTGCCAGCAGCTTAGCACTTAACACAGATACGCAGTATTTT.

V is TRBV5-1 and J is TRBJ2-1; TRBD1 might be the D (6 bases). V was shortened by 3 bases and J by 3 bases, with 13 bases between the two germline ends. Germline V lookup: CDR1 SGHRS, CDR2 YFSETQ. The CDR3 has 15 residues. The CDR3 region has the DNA TGCGCCAGCAGCTCGGAAGGGACATACTACAATGAGCAGTTCTTC. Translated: CASSSEGTYYNEQFF. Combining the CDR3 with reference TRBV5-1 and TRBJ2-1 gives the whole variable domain KAGVTQTPRYLIKTRGQQVTLSCSPISGHRSVSWYQQTPGQGLQFLFEYFSETQRNKGNFPGRFSGRQFSNSRSEMNVSTLELGDSALYLCASSSEGTYYNEQFFGPGTRLTVL.

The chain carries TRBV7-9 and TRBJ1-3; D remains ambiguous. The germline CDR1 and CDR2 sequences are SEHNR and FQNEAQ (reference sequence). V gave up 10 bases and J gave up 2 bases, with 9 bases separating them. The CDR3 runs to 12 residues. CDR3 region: CATDITGNTIYF. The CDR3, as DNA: TGTGCCACCGACATAACTGGAAACACCATATATTTT.

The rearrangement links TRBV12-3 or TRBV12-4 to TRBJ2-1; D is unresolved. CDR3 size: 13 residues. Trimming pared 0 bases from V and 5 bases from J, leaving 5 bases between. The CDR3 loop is CASSLAHNNEQFF. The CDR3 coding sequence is TGTGCCAGCAGTTTAGCGCACAACAATGAGCAGTTCTTC.

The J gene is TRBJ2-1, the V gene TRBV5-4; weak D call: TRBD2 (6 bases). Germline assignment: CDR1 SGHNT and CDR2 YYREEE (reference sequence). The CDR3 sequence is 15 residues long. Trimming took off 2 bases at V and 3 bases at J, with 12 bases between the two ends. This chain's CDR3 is CASSLGGAGYNEQFF. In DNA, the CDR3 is TGTGCCAGCAGCTTAGGCGGGGCTGGCTACAATGAGCAGTTCTTC.

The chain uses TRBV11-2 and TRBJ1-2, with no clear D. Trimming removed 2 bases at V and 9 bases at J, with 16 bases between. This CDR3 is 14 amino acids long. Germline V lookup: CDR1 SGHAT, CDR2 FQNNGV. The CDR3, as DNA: TGTGCCAGCAGCTTACTTGCAGCGGAACTTAGCTACACCTTC. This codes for CASSLLAAELSYTF.

CDR3 in amino acids: CASSAGTGIAGELFF. The CDR3 DNA is TGTGCCAGCAGCGCCGGGACAGGGATCGCCGGGGAGCTGTTTTTT. The chain uses TRBV6-4 and TRBJ2-2; the match to TRBD1 covers 9 bases. The junction had 8 bases not matched to a gene; V was cut back by 6 bases and J by 6 bases. Germline CDR1 MRHNA, CDR2 SNTAGT. The CDR3 runs to 15 residues.

This CDR3 reads CATSRSTSGYTYNEQFF. In nucleotides, the CDR3 is TGTGCCACCAGCAGAAGTACTAGCGGGTACACCTACAATGAGCAGTTCTTC. The rearrangement uses TRBV15 and TRBJ2-1, with 9 bases identical to TRBD2. The CDR3 has 17 residues. V lost 2 bases, J lost 2 bases, and 7 bases stayed unmatched. Looked up from germline, CDR1 is LNHNV and CDR2 is YYDKDF (reference sequence).

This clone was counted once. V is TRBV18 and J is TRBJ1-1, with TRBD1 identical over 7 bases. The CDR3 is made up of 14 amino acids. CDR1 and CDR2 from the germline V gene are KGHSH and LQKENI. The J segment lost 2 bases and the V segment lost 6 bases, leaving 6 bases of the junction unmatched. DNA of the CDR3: TGTGCCAGCTCGCGACAGGGTTCAAACACTGAAGCTTTCTTT. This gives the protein CASSRQGSNTEAFF.

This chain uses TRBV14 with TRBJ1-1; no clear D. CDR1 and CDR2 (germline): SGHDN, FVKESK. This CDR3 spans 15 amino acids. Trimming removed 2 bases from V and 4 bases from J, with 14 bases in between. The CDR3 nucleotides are TGTGCCAGCAGCCAAAGGTGGGGAGGGAGCACTGAAGCTTTCTTT. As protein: CASSQRWGGSTEAFF.

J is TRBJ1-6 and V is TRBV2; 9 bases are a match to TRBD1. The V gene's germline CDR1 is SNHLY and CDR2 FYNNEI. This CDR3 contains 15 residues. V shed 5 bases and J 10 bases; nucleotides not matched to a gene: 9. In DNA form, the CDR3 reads TGTGCCAGCAGTTTCGCCGGGACAGGGAACTCACCCCTCCACTTT. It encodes CASSFAGTGNSPLHF.

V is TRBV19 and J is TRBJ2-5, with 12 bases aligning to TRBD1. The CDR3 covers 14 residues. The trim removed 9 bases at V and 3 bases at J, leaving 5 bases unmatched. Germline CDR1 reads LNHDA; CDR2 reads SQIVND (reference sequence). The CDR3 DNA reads TGTGCCAGGGGACAGGGGGCGTTGGAAGAGACCCAGTACTTC. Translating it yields CARGQGALEETQYF.

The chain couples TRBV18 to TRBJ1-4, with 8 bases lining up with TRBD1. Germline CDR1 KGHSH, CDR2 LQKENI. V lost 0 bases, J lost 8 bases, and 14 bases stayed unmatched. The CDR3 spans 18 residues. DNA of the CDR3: TGTGCCAGCTCACCACCCGCGACAGGGGTCTCAAGAAGGGAAAAACTGTTTTTT. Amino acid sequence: CASSPPATGVSRREKLFF.

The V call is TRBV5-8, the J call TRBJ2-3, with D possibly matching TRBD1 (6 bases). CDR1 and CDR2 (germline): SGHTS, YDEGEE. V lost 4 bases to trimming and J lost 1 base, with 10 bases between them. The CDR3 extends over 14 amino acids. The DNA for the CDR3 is TGTGCCAGCAGCGACAGGACCCGCACAGATACGCAGTATTTT. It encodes CASSDRTRTDTQYF.

CDR3 residues: CASSNRDSEKLFF. CDR3 coding DNA: TGTGCCAGCAGCAATCGGGACAGCGAAAAACTGTTTTTT. The rearrangement links TRBV9 to TRBJ1-4, with TRBD1 matching 7 bases. The germline CDR1 and CDR2 sequences are SGDLS and YYNGEE. This CDR3 has 13 residues. The ends lost 4 bases at V and 8 bases at J; junction bases unmatched: 5. Using reference TRBV9 and TRBJ1-4 for the parts outside the CDR3, the full variable domain is DSGVTQTPKHLITATGQRVTLRCSPRSGDLSVYWYQQSLDQGLQFLIQYYNGEERAKGNILERFSAQQFPDLHSELNLSSLELGDSALYFCASSNRDSEKLFFGSGTQLSVL.

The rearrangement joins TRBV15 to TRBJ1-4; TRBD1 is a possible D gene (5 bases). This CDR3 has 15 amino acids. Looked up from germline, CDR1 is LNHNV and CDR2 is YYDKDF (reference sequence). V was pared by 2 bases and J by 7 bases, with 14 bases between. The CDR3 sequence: CATSRPLQGGEKLFF. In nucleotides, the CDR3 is TGTGCCACCAGCAGACCTTTGCAGGGCGGTGAAAAACTGTTTTTT. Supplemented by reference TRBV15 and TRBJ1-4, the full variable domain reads DAMVIQNPRYQVTQFGKPVTLSCSQTLNHNVMYWYQQKSSQAPKLLFHYYDKDFNNEADTPDNFQSRRPNTSFCFLDIRSPGLGDTAMYLCATSRPLQGGEKLFFGSGTQLSVL.

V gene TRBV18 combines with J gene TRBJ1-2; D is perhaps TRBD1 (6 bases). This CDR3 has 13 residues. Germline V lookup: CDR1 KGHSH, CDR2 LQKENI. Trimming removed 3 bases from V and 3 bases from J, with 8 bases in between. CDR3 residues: CASSPDRDYGYTF. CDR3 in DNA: TGTGCCAGCTCACCGGACAGAGACTATGGCTACACCTTC.

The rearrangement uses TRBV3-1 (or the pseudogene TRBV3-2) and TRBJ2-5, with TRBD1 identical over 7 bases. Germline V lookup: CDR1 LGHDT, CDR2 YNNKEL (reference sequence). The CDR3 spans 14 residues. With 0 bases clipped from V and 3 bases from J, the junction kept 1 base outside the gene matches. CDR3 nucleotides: TGTGCCAGCAGCCAAGAACAGGGGAAAGAGACCCAGTACTTC. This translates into CASSQEQGKETQYF.

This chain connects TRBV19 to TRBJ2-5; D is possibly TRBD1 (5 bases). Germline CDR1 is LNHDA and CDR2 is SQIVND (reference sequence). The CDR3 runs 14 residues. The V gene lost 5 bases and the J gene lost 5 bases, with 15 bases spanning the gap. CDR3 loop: CASSPYQGQETQYF. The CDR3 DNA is TGTGCCAGTAGTCCCTATCAGGGCCAGGAGACCCAGTACTTC.

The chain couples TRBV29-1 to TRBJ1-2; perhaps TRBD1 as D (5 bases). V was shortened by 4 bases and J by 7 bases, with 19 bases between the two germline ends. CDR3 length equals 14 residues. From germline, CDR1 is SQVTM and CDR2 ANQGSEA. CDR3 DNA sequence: TGCAGCGTTGCATCCCCCCCCAGGGCGACTGGCTACACCTTC. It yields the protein CSVASPPRATGYTF.

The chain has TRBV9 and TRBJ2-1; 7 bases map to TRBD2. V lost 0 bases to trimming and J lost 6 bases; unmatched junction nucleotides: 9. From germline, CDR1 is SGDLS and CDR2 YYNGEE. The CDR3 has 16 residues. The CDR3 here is CASSVVTAGMGNEQFF. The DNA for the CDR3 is TGTGCCAGCAGCGTAGTAACAGCGGGGATGGGCAATGAGCAGTTCTTC.

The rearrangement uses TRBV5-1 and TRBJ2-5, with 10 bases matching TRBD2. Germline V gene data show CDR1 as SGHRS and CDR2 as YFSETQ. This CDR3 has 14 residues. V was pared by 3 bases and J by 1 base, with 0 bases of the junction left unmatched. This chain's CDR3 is CASSWTSGQETQYF. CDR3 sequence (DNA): TGCGCCAGCAGCTGGACTAGCGGCCAAGAGACCCAGTACTTC.